The 15 T cell receptor beta chains in this list originate from one sample, sequenced in a study of T cells expressing NK-cell markers. TCRdb reprocessed the 5' RACE reads and reports one entry per CDR3 protein, with no DNA. Its clone listing holds some 150,000 distinct CDR3 sequences. Sequencing was done on a sample of blood T cells: a sorted CD56 or NKG2C T cell subset, CD4+ or CD8+ T cells, or bulk PBMC T cells (not recorded which). The receptors shown here come from a man aged 18 to 35 in good health.

The rearrangement uses TRBV29-1 and TRBJ2-2. Germline CDR1 reads SQVTM; CDR2 reads ANQGSEA. This CDR3 is 11 amino acids long. This chain's CDR3 is CSCFTSGELFF.

The chain joins TRBV7-9 to TRBJ2-5; TCRdb's D gene call, TRBD2, goes unchecked for lack of DNA. The CDR3 sequence is 15 residues long. Germline V gives CDR1 SEHNR, CDR2 FQNEAQ (reference sequence). CDR3 sequence: CASSWREGLQETQYF.

The chain is built from TRBV28 and TRBJ2-1. The CDR3 is made up of 12 amino acids. CDR1 is MDHEN and CDR2 is SYDVKM in the germline V gene. CDR3 amino acids: CASSSFYNEQFF.

This chain joins TRBV20-1 and TRBJ2-1; the TCRdb call, TRBD1, lacks DNA for checking. The CDR3 has 19 residues. CDR1 and CDR2 (germline): DFQATT, SNEGSKA (reference sequence). The CDR3 spells CSARDHSWERPPSYNEQFF.

This chain links TRBV5-1 with TRBJ1-5; TCRdb gives TRBD1 as the D gene, but with no DNA this cannot be confirmed. The CDR3 extends over 14 amino acids. Germline assignment: CDR1 SGHRS and CDR2 YFSETQ. CDR3: CASSSGQPNQPQHF.

The chain is built from TRBV5-4 and TRBJ1-2; without DNA, the TCRdb call of TRBD1 cannot be checked. The V gene's germline CDR1 is SGHNT and CDR2 YYREEE (reference sequence). The CDR3 contains 15 residues. The CDR3 sequence: CASSLETGGSYGYTF.

The chain recombines TRBV25-1 with TRBJ2-3. CDR1 MGHDK and CDR2 SYGVNS come from the germline V gene. The length of the CDR3 is 14 residues. CDR3 region: CASSESASTDTQYF.

This chain connects TRBV20-1 to TRBJ2-7. The CDR3 is 12 amino acids. Germline CDR1 is DFQATT and CDR2 is SNEGSKA (reference sequence). The CDR3 protein is CSARLAIYEQYF.

This chain links TRBV10-3 with TRBJ2-2; there is no DNA to check the TCRdb D call of TRBD2. The CDR3 runs 15 residues. CDR1 is ENHRY and CDR2 is SYGVKD in the germline V gene. The chain's CDR3 is CAIGRTEEGTGELFF.

The chain carries TRBV29-1 and TRBJ2-2; TCRdb names TRBD1, which stays unverified in the absence of DNA. There are 13 residues in the CDR3. Germline CDR1 SQVTM, CDR2 ANQGSEA. This CDR3 is CSTGGAHTGELFF.

V usage is TRBV7-6 and J usage is TRBJ1-2; the D gene TCRdb calls, TRBD1, cannot be checked with no DNA. This CDR3 spans 12 amino acids. In germline, CDR1 is SGHVS, CDR2 FNYEAQ. The CDR3 region is CASSRGSEGYTF. The full variable domain, completed using reference TRBV7-6 and TRBJ1-2, is GAGVSQSPRYKVTKRGQDVALRCDPISGHVSLYWYRQALGQGPEFLTYFNYEAQQDKSGLPNDRFSAERPEGSISTLTIQRTEQRDSAMYRCASSRGSEGYTFGSGTRLTVV.

V is TRBV20-1 and J is TRBJ2-1; lacking DNA, the TRBD1 call made by TCRdb goes unchecked. CDR1 is DFQATT, CDR2 SNEGSKA, per germline (reference sequence). CDR3 length equals 16 residues. The CDR3 sequence: CSAQPGQGTSYNEQFF.

V gene TRBV7-9 combines with J gene TRBJ2-1; TCRdb indicates TRBD1, and absent DNA this call remains unverified. The CDR3 consists of 13 residues. The germline V gene encodes CDR1 SEHNR and CDR2 FQNEAQ (reference sequence). The CDR3 spells CASEQGRGDEQFF.

The chain uses TRBV13 and TRBJ1-5; TCRdb's D gene call, TRBD1, goes unchecked for lack of DNA. There are 13 residues in the CDR3. CDR1 and CDR2 from the germline V gene are PRHDT and FYEKMQ (reference sequence). The chain's CDR3 is CASSNQGRSPQHF.

V gene TRBV29-1 combines with J gene TRBJ2-1; TCRdb returns TRBD2, unconfirmable since there is no DNA. This CDR3 spans 15 amino acids. CDR1 is SQVTM and CDR2 is ANQGSEA in the germline V gene. CDR3 sequence reads: CSGTSGRRPYNEQFF.